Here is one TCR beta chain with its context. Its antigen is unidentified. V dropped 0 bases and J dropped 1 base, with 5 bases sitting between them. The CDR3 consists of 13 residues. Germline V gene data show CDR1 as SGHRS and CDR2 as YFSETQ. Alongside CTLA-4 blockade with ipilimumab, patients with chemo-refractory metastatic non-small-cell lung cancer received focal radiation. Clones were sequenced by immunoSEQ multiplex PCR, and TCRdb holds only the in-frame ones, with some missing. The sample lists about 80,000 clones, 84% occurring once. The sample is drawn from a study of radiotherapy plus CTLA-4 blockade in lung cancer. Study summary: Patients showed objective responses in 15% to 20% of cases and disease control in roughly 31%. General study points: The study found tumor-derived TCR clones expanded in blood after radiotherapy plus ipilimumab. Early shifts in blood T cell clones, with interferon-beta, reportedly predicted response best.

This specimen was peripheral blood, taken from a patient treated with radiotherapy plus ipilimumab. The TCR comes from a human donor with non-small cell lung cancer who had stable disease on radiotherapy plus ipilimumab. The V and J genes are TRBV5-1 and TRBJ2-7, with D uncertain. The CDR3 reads CASSLESSYEQYF. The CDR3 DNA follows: TGCGCCAGCAGCTTGGAGTCTTCCTACGAGCAGTACTTC.